This record covers a single TCR beta chain. This sample is part of a study of blood T cell repertoires in COVID-19. The CDR3 totals 20 residues. TCRdb keeps only in-frame clones here, not all; method: immunoSEQ multiplex PCR. This sample carries around 120,000 clones, around 89% of them seen once, and the ten largest clones take about 30%. The sequenced material came from peripheral blood. This receptor was taken from a woman aged 80 or over with acute or convalescent COVID-19. The chain is built from TRBV21-1 and TRBJ2-1; TRBD1, as called in the table, went unchecked against the DNA. TRBV21-1 is described as a pseudogene. CDR3 DNA: TGTGCCAGCAGCAAAGGAGGGGGACAGGGGCCCCCCGACGAAGTCAATGAGCAGTTCTTC. Encoded protein: CASSKGGGQGPPDEVNEQFF.